This T cell receptor beta chain was recovered during a study of control samples from healthy donors and cancer patients. Trimming shortened V by 3 bases and J by 8 bases, and 10 bases separated the two germline ends. This CDR3 has 13 residues. Sequencing used immunoSEQ multiplex PCR; TCRdb keeps in-frame clones, though not all of them. Among 100,000 to 150,000 clones listed, 87% were seen once. The source of this sequence is a man younger than 30 in good health. The sequenced sample was blood. This rearrangement joins TRBV12-3 or TRBV12-4 to TRBJ1-4; TRBD1 is a possible D gene (5 bases). As DNA, the CDR3 is TGTGCCAGCAGTTTCGAGACAGTCGAAAAACTGTTTTTT. Protein: CASSFETVEKLFF.